The following is a TCR beta chain sequence with its context. Its antigen is still unknown. Base qualities are not recorded, but no much larger clone differs from it by a single base. This entry comes from a study of blood T cell repertoires in COVID-19 (dated by TCRdb to 2020 to 2021). Some background on the complete study: Collaborator samples came from the United States, Italy and Spain and covered acute and convalescent phases of COVID-19. The prospective study material was composed of cDNA or gDNA derived from T cells, B-cell-depleted T cells, or PBMCs. Where available, HLA class I and class II types were taken from metadata supplied by the sample provider and were not determined by assay-based typing. Nearly every sample came with metadata listing a de-identified subject ID, COVID-19 status, age in years and sex. The repertoires were released in a freely available public database intended as a resource for research on the immune response to SARS-CoV-2. The dataset comprised deeply sampled blood TCRbeta repertoires from subjects exposed to, actively infected with, or recovered from COVID-19. The samples were drawn from two sources: the first 160 participants of the ongoing ImmuneRACE study, and 1,000 to 1,500 subjects contributed by 6 global collaborators. General conclusions and limits of the study: The quantity of clinical and demographic metadata differed by source and by participant and was supplied without curation.

Each collaborating institution followed its own protocols to collect whole blood in K2EDTA tubes. For TCRbeta analysis, collaborators shipped samples as frozen whole blood, isolated PBMCs, or DNA extracted from either of those sample types. The immunoSEQ Assay, a bias-controlled multiplex PCR, was used to amplify TCRbeta CDR3 regions from genomic DNA. As for how the authors treated the data: Nucleated cell counts per sample were estimated from amplification of reference gene primers within the assay. To quantify the absolute abundance of each unique TCRbeta CDR3 rearrangement, sequence reads were collapsed and filtered. For each sample, productive Simpson clonality was calculated by taking the square root of Simpson's diversity index across productive rearrangements. This immuneACCESS table, as held by TCRdb, lists in-frame sequences with V and J called but not all clones. Of the missing ones, under half trace to an unresolved V gene in checked studies; the others have no known cause. The V and J calls and clone size are taken from that table; D and trimming were inferred from the DNA. For this sample there are around 250,000 clones; approximately 87% appear just once. The ten top clones hold about 5.9% of the sample.

The CDR3 spans 16 residues, from the cysteine through the phenylalanine. Only the CDR3 portion is preserved as DNA: 48 bases, with reading frame beginning at the first base. V trim: 0 bases; J trim: 6 bases; unmatched bases: 6. The CDR1 and CDR2 encoded by the germline V gene are ENHRY and SYGVKD. Recombination connected TRBV10-3 to TRBJ2-7, with TRBD2 matching 12 junction bases. The source is a man in his 60s with acute or convalescent COVID-19. The source material was peripheral blood. The nucleotide sequence reads as follows: TGTGCCATCAGTGAGTCAAGGACTAGCGGGATCTCCGAGCAGTACTTC. It encodes CAISESRTSGISEQYF.